The next 10 T cell receptor beta chains were all read from a single sample in a study of shared clonotypes between healthy human individuals (dated by TCRdb to the early 2020s). Receptor amplification or capture employed the immunoSEQ multiplex PCR assay. As stored in TCRdb, this immuneACCESS dataset retains in-frame rearrangements with V and J assigned. A fraction of the clones does not appear; measured against another copy, unresolved V genes explain less than half of the discrepancy, and the remainder lacks a known reason. The sample records a few hundred thousand clones, just over 65% of which are singletons. The leading ten clones occupy 8.5% to 14% of the sample. The sequenced sample consisted of memory CD4+ T cells sorted from blood. According to the study, the label for this sample's cell subset or site signals: CD45RA-negative fraction. Receptors originate from a man younger than 45 in good health.

V is TRBV12-5 and J is TRBJ2-3; 11 nucleotides align to TRBD1. The germline CDR1 and CDR2 sequences are LGHNT and FRNRAP. The CDR3 runs to 15 residues. V was clipped by 4 bases and J by 5 bases; unmatched bases: 5. The DNA of the CDR3 is TGTGCTAGTGGTTCCGGACAGGGGGCGCGAGATACGCAGTATTTT. It specifies CASGSGQGARDTQYF.

The V call is TRBV18, the J call TRBJ1-1, with 7 bases fitting TRBD1. CDR1 KGHSH and CDR2 LQKENI come from the germline V gene. V dropped 3 bases and J dropped 3; count of bases not matched to a gene: 7. The CDR3 runs 15 residues. CDR3 protein: CASSPQGGSYTEAFF. The DNA for the CDR3 is TGTGCCAGCTCACCCCAGGGGGGATCCTACACTGAAGCTTTCTTT.

This chain uses TRBV7-2 with TRBJ2-3; D gene unclear. There are 14 residues in the CDR3. Per the germline V gene, CDR1 is SGHTA and CDR2 is FQGNSA. Deletions cut 2 bases from V and 0 bases from J, with 6 bases between. The DNA for the CDR3 is TGTGCCAGCAGCTTATACCCGAGCACAGATACGCAGTATTTT. It codes for CASSLYPSTDTQYF.

This clone came up a few times. The chain links TRBV5-1 to TRBJ1-1, with a weak D call TRBD1 (5 bases). Between the trimmed V and J ends, which lost 3 bases and 0 bases, there was a span of 12 bases. The CDR3 extends over 15 amino acids. CDR1 and CDR2 from the germline V gene are SGHRS and YFSETQ. The CDR3 here is CASSWGGGMNTEAFF. The DNA for the CDR3 is TGCGCCAGCAGCTGGGGCGGGGGGATGAACACTGAAGCTTTCTTT. The full variable domain, completed using reference TRBV5-1 and TRBJ1-1, is KAGVTQTPRYLIKTRGQQVTLSCSPISGHRSVSWYQQTPGQGLQFLFEYFSETQRNKGNFPGRFSGRQFSNSRSEMNVSTLELGDSALYLCASSWGGGMNTEAFFGQGTRLTVV.

This clone was detected only once. V and J are TRBV5-4 and TRBJ2-7; 8 bases line up with TRBD1. Germline V CDR1 and CDR2: SGHNT, YYREEE (reference sequence). This CDR3 region has 12 residues. Germline trimming cut 9 bases from V and 6 bases from J; bases unmatched to any gene: 8. CDR3 nucleotides: TGTGCCACCCCACCGGACAGGGCCGAGCAGTACTTC. As protein: CATPPDRAEQYF.

The chain links TRBV2 to TRBJ2-7; D is perhaps TRBD2 (5 bases). V was pared by 4 bases and J by 10 bases, with 17 bases between. The CDR3 length is 13 residues. Germline V gene lookup returns CDR1 SNHLY and CDR2 FYNNEI. This CDR3 reads CASSGVGELEQYF. CDR3 bases: TGTGCCAGCAGTGGGGTCGGGGAGTTGGAACAGTACTTC.

The chain is built from TRBV6-6 and TRBJ2-3; 7 nucleotides line up with TRBD1. Germline lookup yields CDR1 MNHNY and CDR2 SVGAGI (reference sequence). CDR3 size: 13 residues. V lost 7 bases and J lost 6; bases outside the gene matches: 7. CDR3 in amino acids: CASIALQGDTQYF. CDR3 in DNA: TGTGCCAGCATTGCCTTACAGGGGGATACGCAGTATTTT.

In its sample, this clone was seen a few times. This chain links TRBV2 with TRBJ2-4; 7 bases are a match to TRBD2. CDR3 size: 17 residues. Germline V gene lookup returns CDR1 SNHLY and CDR2 FYNNEI. Unmatched junction bases numbered 6, after V lost 1 base and J lost 0 bases. The CDR3 reads CASSEGVGGIAKNIQYF. For the CDR3, the DNA is TGTGCCAGCAGTGAAGGGGTGGGAGGGATAGCCAAAAACATTCAGTACTTC. The complete variable domain, with remaining parts taken from reference TRBV2 and TRBJ2-4, reads EPEVTQTPSHQVTQMGQEVILRCVPISNHLYFYWYRQILGQKVEFLVSFYNNEISEKSEIFDDQFSVERPDGSNFTLKIRSTKLEDSAMYFCASSEGVGGIAKNIQYFGAGTRLSVL.

This clone was seen only once. The rearrangement links TRBV11-2 to TRBJ2-4; 8 positions agree with TRBD1. Trimming removed 1 base from V and 2 bases from J; junction bases left unmatched: 4. The CDR3 length is 16 residues. Per the germline V gene, CDR1 is SGHAT and CDR2 is FQNNGV. In DNA form, the CDR3 reads TGTGCCAGCAGCTTAGTCAGGACAGGGACCAAAAACATTCAGTACTTC. As protein: CASSLVRTGTKNIQYF.

This chain uses TRBV7-8 with TRBJ2-2; D is unresolved. V was cut by 4 bases and J by 0 bases, with 12 bases left in between. The germline CDR1 and CDR2 sequences are SGHVS and FQNEAQ. The CDR3 spans 16 residues. The CDR3 loop is CASSSTAPANTGELFF. The CDR3 region has the DNA TGTGCCAGCAGCTCCACAGCCCCCGCGAACACCGGGGAGCTGTTTTTT.